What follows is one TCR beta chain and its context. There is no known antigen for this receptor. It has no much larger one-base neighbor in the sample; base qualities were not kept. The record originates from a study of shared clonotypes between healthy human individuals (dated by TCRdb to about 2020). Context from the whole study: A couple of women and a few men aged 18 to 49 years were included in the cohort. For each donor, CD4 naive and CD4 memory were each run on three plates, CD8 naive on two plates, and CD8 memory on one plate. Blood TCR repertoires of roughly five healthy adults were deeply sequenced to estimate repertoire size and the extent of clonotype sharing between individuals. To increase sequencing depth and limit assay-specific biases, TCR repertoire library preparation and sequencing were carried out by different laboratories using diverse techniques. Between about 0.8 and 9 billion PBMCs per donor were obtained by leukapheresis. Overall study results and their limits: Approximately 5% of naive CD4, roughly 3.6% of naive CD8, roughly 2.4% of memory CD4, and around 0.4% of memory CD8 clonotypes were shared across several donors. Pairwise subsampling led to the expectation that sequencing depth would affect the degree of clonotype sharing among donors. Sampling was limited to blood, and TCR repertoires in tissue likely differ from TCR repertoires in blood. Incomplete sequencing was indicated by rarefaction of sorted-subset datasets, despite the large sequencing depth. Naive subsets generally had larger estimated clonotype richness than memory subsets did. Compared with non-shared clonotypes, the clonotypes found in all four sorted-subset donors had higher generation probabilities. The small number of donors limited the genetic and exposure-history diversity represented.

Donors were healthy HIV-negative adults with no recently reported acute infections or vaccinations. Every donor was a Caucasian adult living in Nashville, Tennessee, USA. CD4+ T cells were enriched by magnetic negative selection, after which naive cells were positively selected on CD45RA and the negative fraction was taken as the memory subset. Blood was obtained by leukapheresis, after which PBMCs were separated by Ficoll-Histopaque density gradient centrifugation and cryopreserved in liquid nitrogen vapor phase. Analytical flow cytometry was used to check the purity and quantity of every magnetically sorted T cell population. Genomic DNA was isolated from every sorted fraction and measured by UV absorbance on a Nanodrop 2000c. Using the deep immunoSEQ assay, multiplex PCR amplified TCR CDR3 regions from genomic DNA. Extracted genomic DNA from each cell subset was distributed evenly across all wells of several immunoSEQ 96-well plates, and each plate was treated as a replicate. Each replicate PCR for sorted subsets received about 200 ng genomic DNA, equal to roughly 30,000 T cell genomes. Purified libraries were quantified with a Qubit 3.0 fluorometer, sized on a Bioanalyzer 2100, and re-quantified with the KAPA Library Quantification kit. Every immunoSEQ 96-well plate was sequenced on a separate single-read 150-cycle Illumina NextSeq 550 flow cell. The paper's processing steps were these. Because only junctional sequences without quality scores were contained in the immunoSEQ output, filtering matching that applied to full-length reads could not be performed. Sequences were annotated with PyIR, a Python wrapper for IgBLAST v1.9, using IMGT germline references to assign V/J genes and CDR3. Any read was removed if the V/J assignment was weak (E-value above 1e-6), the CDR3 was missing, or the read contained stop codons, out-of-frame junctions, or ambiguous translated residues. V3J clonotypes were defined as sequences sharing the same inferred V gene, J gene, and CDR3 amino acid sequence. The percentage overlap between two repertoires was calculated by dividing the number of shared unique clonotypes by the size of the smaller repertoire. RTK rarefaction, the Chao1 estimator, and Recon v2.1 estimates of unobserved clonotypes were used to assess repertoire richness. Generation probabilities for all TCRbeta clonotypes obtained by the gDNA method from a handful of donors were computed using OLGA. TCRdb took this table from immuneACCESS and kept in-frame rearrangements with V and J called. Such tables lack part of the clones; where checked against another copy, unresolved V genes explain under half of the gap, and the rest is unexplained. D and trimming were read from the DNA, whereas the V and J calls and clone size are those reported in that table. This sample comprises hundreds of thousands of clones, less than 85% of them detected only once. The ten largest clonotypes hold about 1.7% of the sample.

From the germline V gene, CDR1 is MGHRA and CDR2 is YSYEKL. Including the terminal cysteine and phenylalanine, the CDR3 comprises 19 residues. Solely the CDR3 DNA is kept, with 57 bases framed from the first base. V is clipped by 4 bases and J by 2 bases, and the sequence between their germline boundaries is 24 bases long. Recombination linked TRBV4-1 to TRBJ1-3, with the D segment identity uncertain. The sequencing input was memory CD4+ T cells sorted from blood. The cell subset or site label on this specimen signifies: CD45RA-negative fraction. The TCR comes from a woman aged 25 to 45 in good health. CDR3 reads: CASSPQRAPGEVAGNTIYF. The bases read TGCGCCAGCAGCCCGCAGCGGGCACCGGGAGAGGTAGCTGGAAACACCATATATTTT.